These T cell receptor beta chains were read from a single sample in a study of cytomegalovirus exposure and HLA in healthy donors. Assay: immunoSEQ multiplex PCR; the TCRdb copy retains only in-frame clones and omits some. In total, the table holds more than 50,000 clones. The sequencing input was PBMCs. The receptors come from a middle-aged man in good health and CMV-seropositive. Each CDR3 is given with its conserved first and last residue. D genes are given only for firm matches.

V: TRBV6-5; D: NA; length: 15; J: TRBJ2-1; CDR3: CASSYSNGAYNEQFF
V: TRBV15; D: NA; length: 13; J: TRBJ2-7; CDR3: CATSRERNYEQYF
V: TRBV4-3; D: TRBD1; length: 14; J: TRBJ1-2; CDR3: CASSQVDRVFGYTF
V: TRBV29-1; D: NA; length: 14; J: TRBJ1-1; CDR3: CSVEGGHMYAEAFF
V: TRBV4-1; D: NA; length: 14; J: TRBJ1-1; CDR3: CASSQDYRNTEAFF
V: TRBV30; D: NA; length: 14; J: TRBJ1-1; CDR3: CAWSLGGLGVEAFF
V: TRBV19; D: NA; length: 16; J: TRBJ1-3; CDR3: CASRTQGTGAGNTIYF
V: TRBV5-6; D: TRBD1; length: 18; J: TRBJ1-6; CDR3: CASSVGQGSLSYNSPLHF
V: TRBV5-1; D: NA; length: 13; J: TRBJ1-1; CDR3: CASRFTENTEAFF
V: TRBV7-2; D: TRBD2; length: 13; J: TRBJ2-1; CDR3: CASSSSGGNEQFF
V: TRBV18; D: TRBD2; length: 17; J: TRBJ2-3; CDR3: CASSPRTSGGARDTQYF
V: TRBV6-5; D: NA; length: 14; J: TRBJ2-7; CDR3: CASSYSTSSHEQYF
V: TRBV5-1; D: NA; length: 16; J: TRBJ1-5; CDR3: CASSLEGGESNQPQHF
V: TRBV11-2; D: NA; length: 15; J: TRBJ2-7; CDR3: CASSLDRLSSYEQYF
V: TRBV6-6; D: TRBD1; length: 14; J: TRBJ1-1; CDR3: CASSPDRVGTEAFF
V: TRBV7-2; D: NA; length: 13; J: TRBJ1-6; CDR3: CASSSTVNSPLHF
V: TRBV5-1; D: TRBD1; length: 15; J: TRBJ1-4; CDR3: CASSVMGQSNEKLFF
V: TRBV6-5; D: NA; length: 15; J: TRBJ1-4; CDR3: CASSPGRRPNEKLFF
V: TRBV2; D: TRBD2; length: 14; J: TRBJ2-3; CDR3: CASRISGSTDTQYF
V: TRBV5-6; D: NA; length: 13; J: TRBJ1-3; CDR3: CASSLGQGNTIYF
V: TRBV6-1; D: TRBD2; length: 15; J: TRBJ2-1; CDR3: CASSELAGSYNEQFF
V: TRBV4-3; D: TRBD2; length: 15; J: TRBJ2-5; CDR3: CASSPGLAGGETQYF
V: TRBV4-3; D: NA; length: 17; J: TRBJ1-3; CDR3: CASSQANGEWRGNTIYF
V: TRBV19; D: TRBD2; length: 15; J: TRBJ2-7; CDR3: CASRTATSGSHEQYF
V: TRBV6-5; D: TRBD1; length: 15; J: TRBJ2-5; CDR3: CASSYSGQGRETQYF
V: TRBV19; D: NA; length: 13; J: TRBJ2-7; CDR3: CASKGWDAYEQYF
V: TRBV7-9; D: TRBD1; length: 14; J: TRBJ2-5; CDR3: CASSLAGTGRTQYF
V: TRBV7-2; D: TRBD1; length: 16; J: TRBJ2-5; CDR3: CASSLGDRGIEETQYF
V: TRBV25-1; D: NA; length: 14; J: TRBJ1-4; CDR3: CASSEVREGRKLFF
V: TRBV9; D: NA; length: 15; J: TRBJ2-2; CDR3: CASSVVGGGTGELFF